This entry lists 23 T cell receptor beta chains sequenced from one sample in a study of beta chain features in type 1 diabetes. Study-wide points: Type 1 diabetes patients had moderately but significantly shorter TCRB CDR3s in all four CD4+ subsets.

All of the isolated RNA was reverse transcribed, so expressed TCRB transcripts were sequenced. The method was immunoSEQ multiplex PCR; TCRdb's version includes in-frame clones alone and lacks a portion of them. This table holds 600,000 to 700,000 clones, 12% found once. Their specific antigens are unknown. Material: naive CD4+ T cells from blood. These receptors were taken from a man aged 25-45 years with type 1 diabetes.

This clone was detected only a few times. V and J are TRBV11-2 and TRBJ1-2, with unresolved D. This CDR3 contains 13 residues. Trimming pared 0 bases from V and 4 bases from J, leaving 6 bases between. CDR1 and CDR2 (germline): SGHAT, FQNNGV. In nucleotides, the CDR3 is TGTGCCAGCAGCTTAGACCACGGCTATGGCTACACCTTC. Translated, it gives CASSLDHGYGYTF.

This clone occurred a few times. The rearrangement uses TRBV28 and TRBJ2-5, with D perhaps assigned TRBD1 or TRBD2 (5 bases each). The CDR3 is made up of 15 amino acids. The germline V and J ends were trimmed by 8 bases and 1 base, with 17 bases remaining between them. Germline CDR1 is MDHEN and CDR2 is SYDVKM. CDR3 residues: CASASRGRSQETQYF. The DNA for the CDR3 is TGTGCCAGCGCTTCCCGGGGACGGAGCCAAGAGACCCAGTACTTC.

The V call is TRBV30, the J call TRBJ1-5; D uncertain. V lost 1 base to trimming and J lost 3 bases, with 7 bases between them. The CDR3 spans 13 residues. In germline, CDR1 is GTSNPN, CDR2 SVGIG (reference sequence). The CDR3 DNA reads TGTGCCTGGAGTGGCAGGCACAATCAGCCCCAGCATTTT. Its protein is CAWSGRHNQPQHF.

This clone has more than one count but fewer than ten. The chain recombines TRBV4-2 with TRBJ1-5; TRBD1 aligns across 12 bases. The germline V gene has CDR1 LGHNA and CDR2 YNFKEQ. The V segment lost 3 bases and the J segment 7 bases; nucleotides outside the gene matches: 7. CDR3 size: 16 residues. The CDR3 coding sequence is TGTGCCAGCAGCCAGGACGGGACAGGGGGCGACCAGCCCCAGCATTTT. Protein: CASSQDGTGGDQPQHF.

The CDR3 nucleotides read TGTGCCAGCAGTTCGACAGGGGGCTACAATCAGCCCCAGCATTTT. Encoded protein: CASSSTGGYNQPQHF. The J gene is TRBJ1-5, the V gene TRBV6-5; 10 bases match TRBD1. The germline V gene has CDR1 MNHEY and CDR2 SVGAGI. The junction had 3 bases not matched to a gene; V was cut back by 4 bases and J by 3 bases. CDR3 length equals 15 residues.

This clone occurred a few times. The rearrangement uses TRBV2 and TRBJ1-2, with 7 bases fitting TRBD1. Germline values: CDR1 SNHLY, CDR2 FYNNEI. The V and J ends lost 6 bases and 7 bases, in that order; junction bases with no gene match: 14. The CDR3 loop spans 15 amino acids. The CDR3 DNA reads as TGTGCCAGCAGCCCCTACGGGAAGGGGGCGGGTGGCTACACCTTC. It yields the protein CASSPYGKGAGGYTF.

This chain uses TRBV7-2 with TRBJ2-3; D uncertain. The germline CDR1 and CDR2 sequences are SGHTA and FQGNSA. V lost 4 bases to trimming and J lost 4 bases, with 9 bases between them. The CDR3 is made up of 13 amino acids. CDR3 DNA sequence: TGTGCCAGCAGCTCGGGTCCGTCAGATACGCAGTATTTT. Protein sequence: CASSSGPSDTQYF.

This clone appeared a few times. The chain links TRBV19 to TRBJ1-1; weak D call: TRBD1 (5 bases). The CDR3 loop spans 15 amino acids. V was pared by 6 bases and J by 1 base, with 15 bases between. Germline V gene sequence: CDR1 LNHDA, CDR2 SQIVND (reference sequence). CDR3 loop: CASRSGGPPNTEAFF. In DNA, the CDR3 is TGTGCCAGTAGGTCTGGGGGACCGCCGAACACTGAAGCTTTCTTT.

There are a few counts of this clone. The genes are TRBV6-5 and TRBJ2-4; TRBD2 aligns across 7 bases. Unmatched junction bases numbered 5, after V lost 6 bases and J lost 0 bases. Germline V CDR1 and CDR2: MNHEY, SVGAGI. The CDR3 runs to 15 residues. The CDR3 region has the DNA TGTGCCAGCAGCGGGGGAGGGACAGCCAAAAACATTCAGTACTTC. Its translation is CASSGGGTAKNIQYF.

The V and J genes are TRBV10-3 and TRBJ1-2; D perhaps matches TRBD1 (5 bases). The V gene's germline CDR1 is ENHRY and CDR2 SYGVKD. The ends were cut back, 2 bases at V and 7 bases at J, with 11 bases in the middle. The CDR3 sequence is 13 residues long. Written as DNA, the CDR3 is TGTGCCATCAGTGAGCTGACAGATACTGGCTACACCTTC. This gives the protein CAISELTDTGYTF.

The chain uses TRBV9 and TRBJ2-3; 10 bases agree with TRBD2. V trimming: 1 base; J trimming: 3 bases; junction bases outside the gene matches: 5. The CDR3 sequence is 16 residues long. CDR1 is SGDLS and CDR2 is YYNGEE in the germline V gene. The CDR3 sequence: CASSVRSTSGTDTQYF. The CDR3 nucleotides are TGTGCCAGCAGCGTAAGGTCGACTAGCGGGACAGATACGCAGTATTTT.

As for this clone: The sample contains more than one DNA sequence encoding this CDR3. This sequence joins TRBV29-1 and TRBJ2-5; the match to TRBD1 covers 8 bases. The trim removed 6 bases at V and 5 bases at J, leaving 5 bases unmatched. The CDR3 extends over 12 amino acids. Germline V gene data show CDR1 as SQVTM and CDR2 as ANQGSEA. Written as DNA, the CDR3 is TGCAGCGTCGAACGGACAGGGGAGACCCAGTACTTC. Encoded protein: CSVERTGETQYF.

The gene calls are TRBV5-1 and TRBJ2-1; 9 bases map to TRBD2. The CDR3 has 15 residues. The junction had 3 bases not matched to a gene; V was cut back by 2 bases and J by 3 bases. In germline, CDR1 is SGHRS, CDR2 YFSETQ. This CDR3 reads CASSFSGGLYNEQFF. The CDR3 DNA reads TGCGCCAGCAGCTTTAGCGGGGGCCTCTACAATGAGCAGTTCTTC.

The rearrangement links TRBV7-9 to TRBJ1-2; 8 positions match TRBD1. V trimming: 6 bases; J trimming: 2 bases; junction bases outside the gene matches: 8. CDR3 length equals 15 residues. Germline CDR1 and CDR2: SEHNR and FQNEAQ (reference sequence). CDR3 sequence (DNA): TGTGCCAGCAGTCAGGTCAGGGGGCCCAACTATGGCTACACCTTC. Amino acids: CASSQVRGPNYGYTF.

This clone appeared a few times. CDR3 amino acids: CASSLSPRTSGAADTQYF. For the CDR3, the DNA is TGTGCCAGCAGCTTAAGCCCCCGGACTAGCGGGGCAGCAGATACGCAGTATTTT. The rearrangement links TRBV7-2 to TRBJ2-3; 12 bases agree with TRBD2. V lost 2 bases and J lost 4; bases outside the gene matches: 10. Germline CDR1 SGHTA, CDR2 FQGNSA. This CDR3 is 18 amino acids long.

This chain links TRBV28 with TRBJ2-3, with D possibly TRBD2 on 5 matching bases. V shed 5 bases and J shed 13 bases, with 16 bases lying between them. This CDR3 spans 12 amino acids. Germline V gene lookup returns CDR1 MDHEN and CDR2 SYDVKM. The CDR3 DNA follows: TGTGCCAGCAGTCCCCTAGGCGGGCGAAAGTATTTT. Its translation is CASSPLGGRKYF.

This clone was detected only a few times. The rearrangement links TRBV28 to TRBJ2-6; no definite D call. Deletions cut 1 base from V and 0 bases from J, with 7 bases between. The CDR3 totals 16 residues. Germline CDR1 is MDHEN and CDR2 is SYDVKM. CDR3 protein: CASSLSQASGANVLTF. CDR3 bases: TGTGCCAGCAGTTTATCGCAGGCCTCTGGGGCCAACGTCCTGACTTTC.

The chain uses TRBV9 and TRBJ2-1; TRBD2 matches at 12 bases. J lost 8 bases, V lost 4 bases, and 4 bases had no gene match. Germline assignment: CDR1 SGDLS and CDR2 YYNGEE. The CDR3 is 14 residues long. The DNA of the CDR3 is TGTGCCAGCAGCCTAGCGGGGGGGCCCGATGAGCAGTTCTTC. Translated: CASSLAGGPDEQFF. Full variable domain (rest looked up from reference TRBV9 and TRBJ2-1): DSGVTQTPKHLITATGQRVTLRCSPRSGDLSVYWYQQSLDQGLQFLIQYYNGEERAKGNILERFSAQQFPDLHSELNLSSLELGDSALYFCASSLAGGPDEQFFGPGTRLTVL.

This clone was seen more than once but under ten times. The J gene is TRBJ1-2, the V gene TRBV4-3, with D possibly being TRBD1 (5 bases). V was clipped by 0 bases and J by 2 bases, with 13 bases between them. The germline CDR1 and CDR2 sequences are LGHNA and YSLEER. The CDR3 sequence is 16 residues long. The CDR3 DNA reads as TGCGCCAGCAGCCAAGAAAGGGTACGGGGGAACTATGGCTACACCTTC. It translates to CASSQERVRGNYGYTF.

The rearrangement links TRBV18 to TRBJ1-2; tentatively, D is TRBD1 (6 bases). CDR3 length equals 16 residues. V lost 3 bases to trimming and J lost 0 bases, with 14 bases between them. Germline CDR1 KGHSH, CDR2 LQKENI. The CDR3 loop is CASSPPGADANYGYTF. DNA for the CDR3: TGTGCCAGCTCACCGCCGGGGGCGGATGCTAACTATGGCTACACCTTC.

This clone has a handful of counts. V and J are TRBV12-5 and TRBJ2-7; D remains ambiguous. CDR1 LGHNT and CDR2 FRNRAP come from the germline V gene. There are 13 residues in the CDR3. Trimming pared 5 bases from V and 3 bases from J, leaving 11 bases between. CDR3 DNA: TGTGCTAGTGGTCCTATGGTTGTCTACGAGCAGTACTTC. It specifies CASGPMVVYEQYF.

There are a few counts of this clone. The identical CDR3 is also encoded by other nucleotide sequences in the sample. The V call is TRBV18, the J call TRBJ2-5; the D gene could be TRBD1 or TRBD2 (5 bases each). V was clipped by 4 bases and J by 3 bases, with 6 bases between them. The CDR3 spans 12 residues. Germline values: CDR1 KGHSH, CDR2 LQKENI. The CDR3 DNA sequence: TGTGCCAGCTCACGAGGGGAAGAGACCCAGTACTTC. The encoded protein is CASSRGEETQYF.

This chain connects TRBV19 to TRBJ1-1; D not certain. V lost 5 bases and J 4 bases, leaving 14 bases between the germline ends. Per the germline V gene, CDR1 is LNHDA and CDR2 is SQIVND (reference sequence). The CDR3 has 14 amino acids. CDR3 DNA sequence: TGTGCCAGTAGTTCCCCGCGGGTTCCCACTGAAGCTTTCTTT. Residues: CASSSPRVPTEAFF.